A selection of T cell receptor beta chains follows, all from one sample in a study of blood T cell repertoires in COVID-19. TCRdb keeps only in-frame clones here, not all; method: immunoSEQ multiplex PCR. The data hold about 220,000 clones, with 80% observed a single time. Sequences were obtained from peripheral blood. All receptors come from a woman aged 65 to 85 with acute or convalescent COVID-19. Each CDR3 is given without its conserved first and last residue. Each record gives: J gene, V gene, CDR3 protein.

j_call: TRBJ2-3; v_call: TRBV3-1/TRBV3-2; cdr3_aa: ASSQDQRLMEDTQY
j_call: TRBJ1-6; v_call: TRBV25-1; cdr3_aa: ASSERGSSYNSPLH
j_call: TRBJ1-1; v_call: TRBV19; cdr3_aa: ASSPRGGHTEAF
j_call: TRBJ1-2; v_call: TRBV6-5; cdr3_aa: ASSSQGQGNYGYT
j_call: TRBJ2-1; v_call: TRBV10-3; cdr3_aa: AISESRGTEYNEQF
j_call: TRBJ2-1; v_call: TRBV14; cdr3_aa: ASSRVPGQGNNEQF
j_call: TRBJ2-4; v_call: TRBV5-1; cdr3_aa: ASSTDLAKNIQY
j_call: TRBJ2-2; v_call: TRBV30; cdr3_aa: AWAIRTGELF
j_call: TRBJ2-3; v_call: TRBV11-2; cdr3_aa: ASSLGQSPRTDTQY
j_call: TRBJ1-6; v_call: TRBV6-2/TRBV6-3; cdr3_aa: ASSLDRANSPLH
j_call: TRBJ2-4; v_call: TRBV4-1; cdr3_aa: ASSQASGGLAKNIQY
j_call: TRBJ2-5; v_call: TRBV18; cdr3_aa: ASSPPGTSGGQETQY
j_call: TRBJ2-2; v_call: TRBV9; cdr3_aa: ASRDRLNTGELF
j_call: TRBJ2-5; v_call: TRBV9; cdr3_aa: ASSVGAGTQETQY
j_call: TRBJ1-1; v_call: TRBV2; cdr3_aa: ASSGDKSEAF
j_call: TRBJ2-6; v_call: TRBV19; cdr3_aa: ASSVRTGHSGANVLT
j_call: TRBJ2-1; v_call: TRBV9; cdr3_aa: ASNRLAGNNEQF
j_call: TRBJ2-3; v_call: TRBV5-4; cdr3_aa: ASSLQGVSDTQY
j_call: TRBJ1-1; v_call: TRBV9; cdr3_aa: ASSSRTGNTEAF
j_call: TRBJ1-1; v_call: TRBV21-1; cdr3_aa: ASSKTYRAANTEAF
j_call: TRBJ2-5; v_call: TRBV30; cdr3_aa: AWALGGETQY
j_call: TRBJ2-3; v_call: TRBV24-1; cdr3_aa: ATSSLGTSGSTDTQY
j_call: TRBJ2-5; v_call: TRBV10-1; cdr3_aa: ASSEWGTGPFPETQY
j_call: TRBJ2-7; v_call: TRBV7-9; cdr3_aa: ASSPGTSEVHEQY
j_call: TRBJ2-1; v_call: TRBV5-1; cdr3_aa: ASSLASGSGAYNEQF
j_call: TRBJ2-4; v_call: TRBV19; cdr3_aa: ASSLTGAKNIQY
j_call: TRBJ2-3; v_call: TRBV10-3; cdr3_aa: AIRTSGITDTQY
j_call: TRBJ2-2; v_call: TRBV7-3; cdr3_aa: ASSSKAGGYTGELF
j_call: TRBJ1-2; v_call: TRBV11-3; cdr3_aa: ASSPPQVANYGYT
j_call: TRBJ1-5; v_call: TRBV12-3/TRBV12-4; cdr3_aa: ASRIQDGGPQH
j_call: TRBJ2-3; v_call: TRBV18; cdr3_aa: ASSRRARPGADTQY
j_call: TRBJ1-4; v_call: TRBV5-4; cdr3_aa: ASSPTGLNEKLF
j_call: TRBJ1-5; v_call: TRBV27; cdr3_aa: ASSSWDSSNQPQH
j_call: TRBJ1-2; v_call: TRBV10-3; cdr3_aa: AIRGQELTNYGYT
j_call: TRBJ2-2; v_call: TRBV24-1; cdr3_aa: ATSDFGTSGTGELF
j_call: TRBJ1-6; v_call: TRBV2; cdr3_aa: ATESGEGNSPLH
j_call: TRBJ1-1; v_call: TRBV9; cdr3_aa: ASSPSGRNTEAF
j_call: TRBJ2-3; v_call: TRBV27; cdr3_aa: ASRPTGFLDTQY
j_call: TRBJ2-3; v_call: TRBV10-3; cdr3_aa: AIRGGTHTDTQY
j_call: TRBJ1-4; v_call: TRBV28; cdr3_aa: ASRLQGDRLY
j_call: TRBJ1-2; v_call: TRBV9; cdr3_aa: ASSPDTQAAYGYT
j_call: TRBJ2-7; v_call: TRBV7-2; cdr3_aa: ASSPQGKGEQY
j_call: TRBJ2-7; v_call: TRBV6-2/TRBV6-3; cdr3_aa: ASSYAGSYEQY
j_call: TRBJ2-1; v_call: TRBV18; cdr3_aa: ASSPLGPEQF
j_call: TRBJ2-7; v_call: TRBV5-1; cdr3_aa: ASSLALYYEQY
j_call: TRBJ1-6; v_call: TRBV21-1; cdr3_aa: ASSTDRYNSPLH